This section outlines one T cell receptor (beta chain) sequence together with its context. Its antigen is unknown. This sample is part of a study of T cell repertoires in cytomegalovirus infection. In the study overall: Recently described HLA-C-restricted plus well-studied HLA-B-restricted CMV epitopes were used. Study findings and constraints: Clonotype analysis showed dominance of the ex vivo response by HLA-C-restricted CMV-specific TCR beta clonotypes. Cumulative frequency (of public TCR beta family members) identified carriers of CMV plus the relevant HLA.

TCRdb recomputed calls from the reads with MiXCR, one row per CDR3 protein. Here the sample spans some 500,000 distinct CDR3 sequences, 40% being singletons. The germline gives CDR1 LNHDA, CDR2 SQIVND (reference sequence). The CDR3 length is 18 residues. V was shortened by 6 bases and J by 5 bases, with 28 bases between the two germline ends. The V call is TRBV19, the J call TRBJ1-2, with unresolved D. The receptor's source is a human donor in good health (CMV status not recorded). Some clones in this sample may be carry-over from other donors' samples. The input for sequencing was cultured PBMCs, taken from culture after CMV antigen stimulation. The CDR3 reads CASRVGVEPSSSSYGYTF. The CDR3 coding sequence is TGTGCCAGTAGGGTCGGCGTTGAACCCTCTTCGTCAAGTTATGGCTACACCTTC.